This record concerns one T cell receptor (gamma chain) sequence. The protein recorded in TCRdb matches a much larger clone and deviates from this DNA's translation at residue 10, suggesting a read error; the protein here is obtained by translating the DNA. The sample is drawn from a study of γδ T cells in repeated Plasmodium falciparum infection. TCRdb reanalysed the multiplex PCR reads via CATT. There are 30,000 or so gamma-chain clones in the sample; approximately 1.4% occur only once, and approximately 20% lies in the top ten. Material: gamma-delta T cells from blood. This TCR came from a pool of human donors (malaria-infected and uninfected, not separated).

CDR3 protein: CALWEVPTEFGKKIKVF. CDR3 nucleotide sequence: TGTGCCTTGTGGGAGGTCCCAACCGAGTTTGGCAAAAAAATCAAGGTATTT. The chain carries TRGV9 and TRGJP. The J gene was not available in TCRdb and was assigned here by matching the DNA to germline segments. This CDR3 comprises 17 residues. CDR1 GITISATS and CDR2 ISYDGTV come from the germline V gene (reference sequence).